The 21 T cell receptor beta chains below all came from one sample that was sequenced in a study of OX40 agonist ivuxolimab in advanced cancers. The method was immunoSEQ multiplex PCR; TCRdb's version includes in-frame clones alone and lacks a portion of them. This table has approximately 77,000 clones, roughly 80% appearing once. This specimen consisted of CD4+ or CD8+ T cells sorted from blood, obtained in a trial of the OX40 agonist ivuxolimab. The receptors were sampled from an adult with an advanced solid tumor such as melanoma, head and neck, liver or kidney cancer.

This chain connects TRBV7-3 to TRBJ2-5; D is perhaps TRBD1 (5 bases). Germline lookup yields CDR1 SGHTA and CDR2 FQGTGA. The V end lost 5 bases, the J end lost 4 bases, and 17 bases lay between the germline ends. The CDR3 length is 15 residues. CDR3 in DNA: TGTGCCAGCAGCCCCCGGCATAGCAGGGCAGAGACCCAGTACTTC. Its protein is CASSPRHSRAETQYF.

The CDR3 DNA follows: TGTGCCAGCAGCTTGGAGGGGATAGGCGAGCAGTACTTC. Translating it yields CASSLEGIGEQYF. The chain recombines TRBV5-8 with TRBJ2-7, with a tentative D call TRBD1 (5 bases). V was clipped by 0 bases and J by 6 bases, with 10 bases between them. Germline V gene lookup returns CDR1 SGHTS and CDR2 YDEGEE. This CDR3 is 13 amino acids long.

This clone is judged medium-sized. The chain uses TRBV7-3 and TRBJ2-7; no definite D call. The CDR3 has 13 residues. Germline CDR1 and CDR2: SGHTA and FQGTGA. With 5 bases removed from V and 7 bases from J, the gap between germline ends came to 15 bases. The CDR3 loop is CASSRMPAGEQYF. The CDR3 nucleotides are TGTGCCAGCAGCAGAATGCCCGCCGGGGAGCAGTACTTC.

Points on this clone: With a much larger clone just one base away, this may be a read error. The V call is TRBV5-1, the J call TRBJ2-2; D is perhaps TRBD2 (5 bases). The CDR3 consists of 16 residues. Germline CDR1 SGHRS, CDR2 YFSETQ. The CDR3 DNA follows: TGCGCCAGCAGCTTGGCTCCGGGAAGTGGCACCGAGGAGCTGTTTTTT. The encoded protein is CASSLAPGSGTEELFF. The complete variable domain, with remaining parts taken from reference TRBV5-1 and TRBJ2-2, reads KAGVTQTPRYLIKTRGQQVTLSCSPISGHRSVSWYQQTPGQGLQFLFEYFSETQRNKGNFPGRFSGRQFSNSRSEMNVSTLELGDSALYLCASSLAPGSGTEELFFGEGSRLTVL.

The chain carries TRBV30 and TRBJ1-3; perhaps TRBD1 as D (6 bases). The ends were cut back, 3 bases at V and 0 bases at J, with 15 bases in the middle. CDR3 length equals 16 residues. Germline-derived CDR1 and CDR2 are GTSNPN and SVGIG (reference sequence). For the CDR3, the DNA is TGTGCCTGGAGGCCCGAAGGGGGATTCTCTGGAAACACCATATATTTT. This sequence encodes CAWRPEGGFSGNTIYF.

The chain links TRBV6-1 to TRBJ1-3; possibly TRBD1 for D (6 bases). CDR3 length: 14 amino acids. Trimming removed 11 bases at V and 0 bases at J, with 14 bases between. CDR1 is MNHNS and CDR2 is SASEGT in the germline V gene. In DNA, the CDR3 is TGTGCCGCCAACAGGGACCGCTCTGGAAACACCATATATTTT. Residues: CAANRDRSGNTIYF.

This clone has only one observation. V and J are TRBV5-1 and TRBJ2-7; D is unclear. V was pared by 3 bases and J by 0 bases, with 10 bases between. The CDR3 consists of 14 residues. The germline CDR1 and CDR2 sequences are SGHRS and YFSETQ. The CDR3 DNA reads TGCGCCAGCAGCTCTGGCGGCAGCTCCTACGAGCAGTACTTC. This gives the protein CASSSGGSSYEQYF.

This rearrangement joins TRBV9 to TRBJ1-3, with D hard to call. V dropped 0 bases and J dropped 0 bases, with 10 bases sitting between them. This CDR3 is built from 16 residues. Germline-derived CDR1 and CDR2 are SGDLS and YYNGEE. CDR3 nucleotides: TGTGCCAGCAGCGTAGCAGGAGGGAACTCTGGAAACACCATATATTTT. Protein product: CASSVAGGNSGNTIYF.

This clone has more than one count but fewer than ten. DNA of the CDR3: TGCGCCAGCAGCTTGGTGGGACAGGGTGGATGGGGAAATGAGCAGTTCTTC. It specifies CASSLVGQGGWGNEQFF. V and J are TRBV5-1 and TRBJ2-1; TRBD1 agrees at 9 bases. CDR3 length: 17 residues. Germline V CDR1 and CDR2: SGHRS, YFSETQ. V gave up 0 bases and J gave up 7 bases; unmatched junction bases: 11.

CDR3 amino acids: CASSLKGLNTEAFF. The CDR3 nucleotides are TGTGCCAGCAGCTTGAAGGGGTTGAACACTGAAGCTTTCTTT. This sequence joins TRBV5-4 and TRBJ1-1; D is possibly TRBD1 (5 bases). Germline V lookup: CDR1 SGHNT, CDR2 YYREEE (reference sequence). CDR3 length: 14 amino acids. The V gene lost 1 base and the J gene lost 0 bases, with 7 bases spanning the gap.

Here the CDR3 reads CASRDRDRTEKLFF. The CDR3 DNA sequence: TGTGCCAGCAGGGACCGGGACAGAACTGAAAAACTGTTTTTT. The chain combines TRBV6-1 with TRBJ1-4; 7 bases map to TRBD1. Germline loops: CDR1 MNHNS, CDR2 SASEGT. This CDR3 region has 14 residues. The V segment lost 6 bases and the J segment 7 bases; nucleotides outside the gene matches: 8.

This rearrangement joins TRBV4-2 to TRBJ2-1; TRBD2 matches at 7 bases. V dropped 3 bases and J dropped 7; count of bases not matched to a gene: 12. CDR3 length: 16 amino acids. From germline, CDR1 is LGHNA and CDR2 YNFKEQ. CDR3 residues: CASSQYKAGNGNEQFF. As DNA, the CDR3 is TGTGCCAGCAGCCAGTATAAAGCGGGGAACGGGAATGAGCAGTTCTTC.

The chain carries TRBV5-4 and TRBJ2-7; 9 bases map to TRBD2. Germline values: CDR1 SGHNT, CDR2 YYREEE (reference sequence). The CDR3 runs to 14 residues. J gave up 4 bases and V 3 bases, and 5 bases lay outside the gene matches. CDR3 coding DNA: TGTGCCAGCAGCTCTGCTAGCGGGGATTACGAGCAGTACTTC. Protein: CASSSASGDYEQYF.

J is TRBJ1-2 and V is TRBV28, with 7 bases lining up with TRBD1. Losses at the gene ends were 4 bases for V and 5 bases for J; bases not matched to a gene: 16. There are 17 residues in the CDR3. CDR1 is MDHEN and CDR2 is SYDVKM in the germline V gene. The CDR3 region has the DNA TGTGCCAGCAGTTCCCAACAGGGGCGTAACAACAAGTATGGCTACACCTTC. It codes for CASSSQQGRNNKYGYTF.

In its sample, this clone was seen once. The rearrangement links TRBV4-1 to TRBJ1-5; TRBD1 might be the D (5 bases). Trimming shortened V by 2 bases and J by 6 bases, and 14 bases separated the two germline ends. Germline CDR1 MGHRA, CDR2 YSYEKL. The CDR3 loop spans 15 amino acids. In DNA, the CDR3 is TGCGCCAGCAGCCAAAAGACAGATGGCGGTCAGCCCCAGCATTTT. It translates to CASSQKTDGGQPQHF.

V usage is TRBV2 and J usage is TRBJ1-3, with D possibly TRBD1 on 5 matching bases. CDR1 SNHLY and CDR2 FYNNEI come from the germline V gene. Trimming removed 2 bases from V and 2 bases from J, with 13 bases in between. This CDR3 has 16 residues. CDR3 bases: TGTGCCAGCAGTGAAATGGGTCGGGGGGCTGGAAACACCATATATTTT. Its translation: CASSEMGRGAGNTIYF.

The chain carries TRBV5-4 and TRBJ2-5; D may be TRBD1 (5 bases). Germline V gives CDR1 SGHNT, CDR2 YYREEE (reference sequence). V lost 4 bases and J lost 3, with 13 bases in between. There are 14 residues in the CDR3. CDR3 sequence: CASSRRQTEETQYF. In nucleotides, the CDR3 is TGTGCCAGCAGCCGACGACAGACTGAAGAGACCCAGTACTTC. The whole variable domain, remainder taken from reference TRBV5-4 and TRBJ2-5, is ETGVTQSPTHLIKTRGQQVTLRCSSQSGHNTVSWYQQALGQGPQFIFQYYREEENGRGNFPPRFSGLQFPNYSSELNVNALELDDSALYLCASSRRQTEETQYFGPGTRLLVL.

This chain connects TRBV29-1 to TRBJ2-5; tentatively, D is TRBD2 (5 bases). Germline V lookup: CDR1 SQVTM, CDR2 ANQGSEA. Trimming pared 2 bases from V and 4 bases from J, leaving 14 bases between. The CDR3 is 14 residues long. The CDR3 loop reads CSVEPRAVLETQYF. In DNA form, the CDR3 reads TGCAGCGTTGAACCGAGGGCGGTTTTAGAGACCCAGTACTTC.

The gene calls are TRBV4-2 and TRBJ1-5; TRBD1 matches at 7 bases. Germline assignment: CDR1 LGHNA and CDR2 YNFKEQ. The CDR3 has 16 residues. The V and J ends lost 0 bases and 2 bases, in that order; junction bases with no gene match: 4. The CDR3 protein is CASSQDQGGGNQPQHF. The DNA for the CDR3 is TGTGCCAGCAGCCAAGACCAGGGGGGTGGCAATCAGCCCCAGCATTTT.

CDR3 protein: CASSLAQFQETQYF. The CDR3, as DNA: TGTGCCAGCAGCTTGGCTCAGTTCCAAGAGACCCAGTACTTC. The chain has TRBV5-8 and TRBJ2-5; no clear D. The V gene lost 0 bases and the J gene lost 1 base, with 7 bases spanning the gap. Looked up from germline, CDR1 is SGHTS and CDR2 is YDEGEE. This CDR3 contains 14 residues. The variable domain in full, with the rest retrieved from reference TRBV5-8 and TRBJ2-5, is EAGVTQSPTHLIKTRGQQATLRCSPISGHTSVYWYQQALGLGLQFLLWYDEGEERNRGNFPPRFSGRQFPNYSSELNVNALELEDSALYLCASSLAQFQETQYFGPGTRLLVL.

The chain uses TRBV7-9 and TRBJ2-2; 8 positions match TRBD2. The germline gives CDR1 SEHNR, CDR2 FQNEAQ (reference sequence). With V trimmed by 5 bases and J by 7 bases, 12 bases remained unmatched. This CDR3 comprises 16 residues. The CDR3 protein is CASSTYGAGEGGELFF. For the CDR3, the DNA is TGTGCCAGCAGCACCTATGGAGCGGGAGAAGGCGGGGAGCTGTTTTTT.